This is a list of T cell receptor beta chains from one sample in a study of T cell responses to AZD1222 COVID-19 vaccine. Using immunoSEQ multiplex PCR, the repertoire was profiled, and TCRdb retains in-frame clones only, with some absent. The repertoire holds 130,000 to 150,000 clones, about 91% seen once, with less than 15% in the top ten. The sample was peripheral blood, taken on day 0 of AZD1222 vaccination. These receptors originate from an adult in good health. Each CDR3 is given with its conserved first and last residue. Fields, in order: D gene, clone size, V gene, J gene, CDR3 DNA, CDR3 protein. A D gene is named only where the DNA matches it firmly. Only some rows state a clone size, as once, few, many or a class for expanded clones.

>.|.|TRBV7-8|TRBJ2-7
TGTGCCAGCAGCTTTCCCTCCCGGGACCACGACTCCTACGAGCAGTACTTC
CASSFPSRDHDSYEQYF
>TRBD1|.|TRBV6-5|TRBJ1-6
TGTGCCAGCAGTTCGGTTGGGACAGGTCATTCACCCCTCCACTTT
CASSSVGTGHSPLHF
>.|.|TRBV18|TRBJ2-1
TGTGCCAGCTCACCTGGGGGGTCCAATGAGCAGTTCTTC
CASSPGGSNEQFF
>.|.|TRBV4-1|TRBJ1-5
TGCGCCAGCAGCCAAGGCTATAGCAATCAGCCCCAGCATTTT
CASSQGYSNQPQHF
>.|.|TRBV3-1/TRBV3-2|TRBJ2-3
TGTGCCAGCAGCCAAGCTACAGATACGCAGTATTTT
CASSQATDTQYF
>.|.|TRBV5-1|TRBJ2-5
TGCGCCAGCAGCCTCGGGGGGCGGACCCAAGAGACCCAGTACTTC
CASSLGGRTQETQYF
>.|.|TRBV4-2|TRBJ2-1
TGTGCCAGCAGCCGAGCTGGGGGCTCGGGGAATGAGCAGTTCTTC
CASSRAGGSGNEQFF
>.|.|TRBV2|TRBJ2-3
TGTGCCAGCAGGGAGGACTTATATACGCAGTATTTT
CASREDLYTQYF
>TRBD1|once|TRBV9|TRBJ2-6
TGTGCCAGCAGCTCCCGAGGGTCGGGACAGGTCGGCAACGTCCTGACTTTC
CASSSRGSGQVGNVLTF
>.|.|TRBV15|TRBJ1-2
TGTGCCACCAGCAGAGAGGGGACCAGCAGGGGCTCGGAGTATGGCTACACCTTC
CATSREGTSRGSEYGYTF
>.|once|TRBV12-3/TRBV12-4|TRBJ2-7
TGTGCCAGCAGTCCAAACTCCTACGAGCAGTACTTC
CASSPNSYEQYF
>.|.|TRBV7-9|TRBJ1-5
TGTGCCAGCAGCTTAAACCAGGGGAATCAGCCCCAGCATTTT
CASSLNQGNQPQHF
>.|.|TRBV5-1|TRBJ2-7
TGCGCCAGCAGCTTGCAGGGGTCCGAGCAGTACTTC
CASSLQGSEQYF
>TRBD1|.|TRBV5-5|TRBJ1-1
TGTGCCAGCAGCTTTTCTCGGGGACAGGGACTGACTGAAGCTTTCTTT
CASSFSRGQGLTEAFF
>TRBD2|.|TRBV10-2|TRBJ2-3
TGCGCCAGCAGACTAGCGGGGGGGCTTAATACGCAGTATTTT
CASRLAGGLNTQYF
>TRBD1|.|TRBV19|TRBJ1-6
TGTGCCAGCCGGACAGGGGAGTATAATTCACCCCTCCACTTT
CASRTGEYNSPLHF
>.|.|TRBV28|TRBJ2-6
TGTGCCAGCAGGTCTACGGGGACTGGGGCCAACGTCCTGACTTTC
CASRSTGTGANVLTF
>.|.|TRBV6-5|TRBJ2-1
TGTGCCAGCAGTTACGGCACGGGTTTAGAGCAGTTCTTC
CASSYGTGLEQFF
>TRBD1|.|TRBV7-9|TRBJ1-5
TGTGCCAGCAGCTTAGAGACAGGGGCTACGCATTTT
CASSLETGATHF
>TRBD1|.|TRBV18|TRBJ1-3
TGTGCCAGCTCACCACAGGGGGCAGACACCATATATTTT
CASSPQGADTIYF
>.|.|TRBV6-5|TRBJ1-3
TGTGCCAGCAGTTACTCCCTCGGAACTGGAAACACCATATATTTT
CASSYSLGTGNTIYF
>.|.|TRBV3-1/TRBV3-2|TRBJ1-1
TGTGCCAGCAGCCAACACGAGAACACTGAAGCTTTCTTT
CASSQHENTEAFF
>.|.|TRBV9|TRBJ2-7
TGTGCCAGCTCTCCCCAAGGGACCCGGGGCTTGTCCTACGAGCAGTACTTC
CASSPQGTRGLSYEQYF
>.|.|TRBV24-1|TRBJ2-3
TGTGCCACCAGTGGCCCGGGGGTGGCAGATACGCAGTATTTT
CATSGPGVADTQYF
>.|many|TRBV2|TRBJ1-2
TGTGCCAGCAGTTACGGAAATGGCTACACCTTC
CASSYGNGYTF
>TRBD2|.|TRBV27|TRBJ2-1
TGTGCCAGCACGGGGGAGGGTGAGCAGTTCTTC
CASTGEGEQFF
>.|.|TRBV6-2/TRBV6-3|TRBJ1-1
TGTGCCAGCAGTCCACAGGGGAACACTGAAGCTTTCTTT
CASSPQGNTEAFF
>.|once|TRBV5-5|TRBJ1-6
TGTGCCAGCAGCTTGGCGGCGGGGAGCTCCTATAATTCACCCCTCCACTTT
CASSLAAGSSYNSPLHF
>TRBD1|.|TRBV28|TRBJ1-5
TGTGCCAGCAGGGAAGAGCTACAGGGGGGCCAGCCCCAGCATTTT
CASREELQGGQPQHF
>.|.|TRBV6-5|TRBJ2-7
TGTGCCAGCAGTTACTCTTTAGGGGGGTCCTTCTACGAGCAGTACTTC
CASSYSLGGSFYEQYF
>.|.|TRBV6-5|TRBJ1-1
TGTGCCAGCAGTTACCGGAGGCAGGGAACTGAAGCTTTCTTT
CASSYRRQGTEAFF
>.|.|TRBV9|TRBJ1-3
TGTGCCAGCAGCGTAGCGGGGGGGACGAGCTCTGGAAACACCATATATTTT
CASSVAGGTSSGNTIYF